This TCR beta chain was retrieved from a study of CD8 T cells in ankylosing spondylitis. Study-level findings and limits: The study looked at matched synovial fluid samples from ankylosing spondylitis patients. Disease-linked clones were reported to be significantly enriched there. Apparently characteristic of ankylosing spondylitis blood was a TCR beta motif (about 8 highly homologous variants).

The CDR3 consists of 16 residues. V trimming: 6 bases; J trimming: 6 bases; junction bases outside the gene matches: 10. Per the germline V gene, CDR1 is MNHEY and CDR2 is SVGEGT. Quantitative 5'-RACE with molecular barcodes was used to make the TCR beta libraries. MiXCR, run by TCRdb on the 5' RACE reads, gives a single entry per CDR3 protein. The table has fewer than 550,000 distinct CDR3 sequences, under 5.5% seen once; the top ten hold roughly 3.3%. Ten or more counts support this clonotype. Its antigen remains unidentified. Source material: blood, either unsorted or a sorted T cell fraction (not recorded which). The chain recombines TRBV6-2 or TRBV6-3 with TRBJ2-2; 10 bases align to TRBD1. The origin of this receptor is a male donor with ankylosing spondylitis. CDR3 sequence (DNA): TGTGCCAGCAGCCGACAGGGGGCTTATCGTGCCGGGGAGCTGTTTTTT. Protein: CASSRQGAYRAGELFF.